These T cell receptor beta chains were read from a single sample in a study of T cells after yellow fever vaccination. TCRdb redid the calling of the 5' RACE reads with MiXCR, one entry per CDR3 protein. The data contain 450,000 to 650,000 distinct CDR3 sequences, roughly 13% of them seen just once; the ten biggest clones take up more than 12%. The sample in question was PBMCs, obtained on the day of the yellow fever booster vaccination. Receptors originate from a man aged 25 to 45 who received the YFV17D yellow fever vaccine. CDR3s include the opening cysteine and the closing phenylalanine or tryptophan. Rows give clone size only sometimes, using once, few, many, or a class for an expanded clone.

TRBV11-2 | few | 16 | CASSGGLADPGNEQFF
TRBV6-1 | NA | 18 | CASSRDRPTSSGANVLTF
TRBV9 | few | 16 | CASSDPRGDTQETQYF
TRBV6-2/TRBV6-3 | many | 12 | CASSPIGQPQHF
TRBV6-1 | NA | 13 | CASSIGRNYEQYF
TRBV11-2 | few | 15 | CASSLDGAGAYEQYF
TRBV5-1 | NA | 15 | CASSWGQSVQETQYF
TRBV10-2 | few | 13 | CASSEIGVGTQYF
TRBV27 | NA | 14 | CASSPATGANVLTF
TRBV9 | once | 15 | CASSVNPGTQETQYF
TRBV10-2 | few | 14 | CASSEGVVRTEAFF
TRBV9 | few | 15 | CASSVRAGVGSPLHF
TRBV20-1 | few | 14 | CSPLAGLSSYEQYF
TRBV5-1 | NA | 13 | CASSLDLAGVQYF
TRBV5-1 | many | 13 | CASSPRQGNEQYF
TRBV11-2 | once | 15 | CASSQTGLVVYEQYF
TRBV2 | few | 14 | CASSEAIHSGGYTF
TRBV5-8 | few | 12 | CASSFVSYEQYF
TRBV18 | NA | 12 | CASSPGTETQYF
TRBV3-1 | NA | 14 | CASGRGTFDSPLHF
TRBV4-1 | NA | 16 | CASSQETRTVGDEQYF
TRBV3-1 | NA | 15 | CASSHRGRVPYEQYF
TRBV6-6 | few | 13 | CASSYGTGYEQYF
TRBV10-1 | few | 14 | CASSDWASSYEQYF